Listed below are T cell receptor beta chains from one sample, sequenced in a study of blood T cells in healthy people across ages. TCRdb re-derived calls from the 5' RACE reads in MiXCR, one entry per CDR3 protein. Of 550,000 to 750,000 distinct CDR3 sequences listed, around a fifth were seen once; the top ten hold 3.6%. The sequenced sample was blood. All receptors derive from a man between 65 and 85 years old in good health. Both conserved end residues are part of each CDR3. A D gene is named only where the DNA matches it firmly. Clone size is stated in some rows and not others, as once, few, many or a class when expanded.

abundance	v_gene	d_gene	j_gene	CDR3aa	CDR3nt
once	TRBV6-5	TRBD1	TRBJ1-3	CASSSQGAGGNTIYF	TGTGCCAGCAGTTCGCAGGGGGCGGGTGGAAACACCATATATTTT
few	TRBV10-3	TRBD1	TRBJ2-1	CATFTQGDYNEQFF	TGTGCCACCTTTACACAGGGGGACTACAATGAGCAGTTCTTC
.	TRBV7-9	TRBD1	TRBJ1-1	CASSLGGQGSTEAFF	TGTGCCAGCAGCTTAGGAGGACAGGGGTCCACTGAAGCTTTCTTT
once	TRBV6-6	.	TRBJ1-1	CASSYEEGAEAFF	TGTGCCAGCAGTTACGAAGAGGGGGCTGAAGCTTTCTTT
few	TRBV18	.	TRBJ2-7	CASSPGTVTYEQYF	TGTGCCAGCTCACCTGGGACGGTAACCTACGAGCAGTACTTC
.	TRBV5-1	TRBD1	TRBJ2-7	CASSLDHRGNEQYF	TGCGCCAGCAGCTTGGACCACAGGGGTAACGAGCAGTACTTC
few	TRBV29-1	.	TRBJ1-4	CSVARDDSTNEKLFF	TGCAGCGTTGCTAGGGACGACAGTACTAATGAAAAACTGTTTTTT
.	TRBV7-2	.	TRBJ2-1	CASSSNPLNEQFF	TGTGCCAGCAGCTCGAATCCACTCAATGAGCAGTTCTTC
once	TRBV5-6	.	TRBJ2-5	CASSLKRVFQETQYF	TGTGCCAGCAGCCTAAAGCGAGTTTTCCAAGAGACCCAGTACTTC
.	TRBV5-1	.	TRBJ2-2	CASRVPNTGELFF	TGCGCCAGCAGAGTGCCGAACACCGGGGAGCTGTTTTTT
few	TRBV4-1	TRBD1	TRBJ2-2	CASSQERGPNTGELFF	TGCGCCAGCAGCCAAGAGAGGGGGCCGAACACCGGGGAGCTGTTTTTT
.	TRBV20-1	TRBD2	TRBJ2-2	CSARDLAGDPGELFF	TGCAGTGCTAGAGATCTAGCGGGGGACCCCGGGGAGCTGTTTTTT
few	TRBV3-1	.	TRBJ2-5	CASSQGEGVQTQYF	TGTGCCAGCAGCCAAGGCGAAGGGGTGCAGACCCAGTACTTC
few	TRBV5-1	.	TRBJ2-6	CASSLIGGTSGANVLTF	TGCGCCAGCAGCTTAATTGGAGGGACTTCTGGGGCCAACGTCCTGACTTTC
.	TRBV3-1	.	TRBJ1-2	CASSQQVSSNYGYTF	TGTGCCAGCAGCCAACAAGTGTCGTCGAACTATGGCTACACCTTC
.	TRBV5-1	.	TRBJ2-1	CASSLALDEQFF	TGCGCCAGCAGCTTGGCCCTGGATGAGCAGTTCTTC
few	TRBV3-1	.	TRBJ2-7	CASSLVTGFLYEQYF	TGTGCCAGCAGCCTAGTAACGGGCTTCCTCTACGAGCAGTACTTC
few	TRBV20-1	TRBD2	TRBJ2-1	CSARVAGGLNEQFF	TGCAGTGCTAGGGTAGCGGGAGGGCTCAATGAGCAGTTCTTC
.	TRBV14	.	TRBJ2-7	CASSQNQGSEQYF	TGTGCCAGCAGTCAAAATCAGGGAAGCGAGCAGTACTTC
.	TRBV12-3/TRBV12-4	TRBD2	TRBJ2-1	CASSLPSGRHNEQFF	TGTGCCAGCAGTTTACCTAGCGGGAGACACAATGAGCAGTTCTTC
.	TRBV25-1	.	TRBJ2-2	CASSGGTLPSTGELFF	TGTGCCAGCAGTGGCGGGACACTCCCGAGCACCGGGGAGCTGTTTTTT
many	TRBV15	.	TRBJ1-3	CATSRVDLGPGNTIYF	TGTGCCACCAGCAGAGTGGACCTTGGACCTGGAAACACCATATATTTT
few	TRBV5-1	TRBD1	TRBJ2-2	CASSTRTGGETGELFF	TGCGCCAGCAGCACCCGGACAGGGGGCGAGACCGGGGAGCTGTTTTTT
.	TRBV28	TRBD1	TRBJ2-7	CASSSPSRDSIFYEQYF	TGTGCCAGCAGTTCACCCTCCCGGGACAGCATATTCTACGAGCAGTACTTC
few	TRBV12-3/TRBV12-4	.	TRBJ2-3	CASSSGFDTQYF	TGTGCCAGCAGTTCAGGGTTTGATACGCAGTATTTT
few	TRBV7-2	.	TRBJ2-1	CASSLELGEQFF	TGCGCCAGCAGCTTGGAGCTAGGTGAGCAGTTCTTC
.	TRBV2	.	TRBJ2-5	CASKASLETQYF	TGTGCCAGCAAAGCTTCCCTAGAGACCCAGTACTTC
.	TRBV7-2	.	TRBJ2-7	CASSLWANEQYF	TGTGCCAGCAGCTTATGGGCAAACGAGCAGTACTTC
many	TRBV2	TRBD1	TRBJ1-2	CASSETGQGDYGYTF	TGTGCCAGCAGTGAAACAGGACAGGGAGACTATGGCTACACCTTC
.	TRBV20-1	.	TRBJ2-7	CSAITSRRSSYNEQYF	TGCAGTGCCATTACATCACGGAGGAGCTCCTACAATGAGCAGTACTTC
few	TRBV7-3	TRBD2	TRBJ2-3	CASSLMGGGSTDTQYF	TGTGCCAGCAGCTTAATGGGGGGAGGGAGCACAGATACGCAGTATTTT
.	TRBV9	.	TRBJ1-6	CASSGEAGVSPLHF	TGTGCCAGCAGCGGAGAGGCAGGGGTCTCACCCCTCCACTTT
many	TRBV3-1	TRBD2	TRBJ2-1	CASSQGTSGRASSYNEQFF	TGTGCCAGCAGCCAAGGGACTAGCGGGAGGGCCTCCTCCTACAATGAGCAGTTCTTC
few	TRBV12-3/TRBV12-4	.	TRBJ1-1	CASSVRRWNSAEAFF	TGTGCCAGCAGTGTACGCAGGTGGAATAGCGCTGAAGCTTTCTTT
.	TRBV7-8	TRBD1	TRBJ2-1	CASSLGDRGLGEQFF	TGTGCCAGCAGCTTAGGGGACAGGGGGCTAGGTGAGCAGTTCTTC
.	TRBV2	TRBD1	TRBJ2-3	CASRKGQAHTDTQYF	TGTGCCAGCAGGAAAGGACAGGCTCACACAGATACGCAGTATTTT
few	TRBV3-1	.	TRBJ2-2	CASSQSMRTGELFF	TGTGCCAGCAGCCAGTCCATGCGCACCGGGGAGCTGTTTTTT
few	TRBV24-1	TRBD2	TRBJ2-1	CATSALTDSGRVEQFF	TGTGCCACCAGTGCCCTTACCGACAGCGGGAGGGTCGAGCAGTTCTTC
.	TRBV5-1	TRBD1	TRBJ2-7	CASSWTGNYEQYF	TGCGCCAGCAGCTGGACAGGGAACTACGAGCAGTACTTC
.	TRBV11-3	.	TRBJ2-1	CASSRPGGYNEQFF	TGTGCCAGCAGCCGTCCGGGCGGATACAATGAGCAGTTCTTC
.	TRBV9	.	TRBJ2-4	CASSVGGQRQYF	TGTGCCAGCAGCGTAGGTGGACAACGACAGTACTTC
many	TRBV28	TRBD1	TRBJ2-1	CASSKTGTVYNEQFF	TGTGCCAGCAGTAAAACCGGGACAGTATACAATGAGCAGTTCTTC
.	TRBV29-1	.	TRBJ2-3	CSGLDGGTQYF	TGCAGCGGTCTCGATGGGGGTACGCAGTATTTT
few	TRBV7-9	.	TRBJ2-5	CASSLAELIAETQYF	TGTGCCAGCAGCTTAGCGGAGTTAATCGCGGAGACCCAGTACTTC
.	TRBV12-3/TRBV12-4	.	TRBJ2-2	CASSLAPRLKNTGELFF	TGTGCCAGCAGTTTAGCGCCGAGACTAAAGAACACCGGGGAGCTGTTTTTT